These 13 T cell receptor beta chains came from one sample sequenced in a study of T cell repertoires in cytomegalovirus infection. TCRdb independently ran MiXCR on the reads; one entry per CDR3 protein. The data hold fewer than 80,000 distinct CDR3 sequences, with around 3.4% observed a single time. The material sequenced was PBMCs. The receptors here all came from a human donor in good health (CMV status not recorded). Some clones in this sample may be carry-over from other donors' samples.

This clonotype has ten or more counts. V gene TRBV20-1 combines with J gene TRBJ2-7; 8 bases line up with TRBD1. CDR1 is DFQATT, CDR2 SNEGSKA, per germline (reference sequence). This CDR3 is 15 amino acids long. J lost 6 bases, V lost 0 bases, and 10 bases had no gene match. CDR3 sequence reads: CSARDPGQVLLEQYF. CDR3 DNA sequence: TGCAGTGCTAGAGACCCGGGACAGGTACTACTCGAGCAGTACTTC.

This clonotype has at least ten counts. The CDR3 coding sequence is TGTGCCAGCAGAACGCCCCTCGGGACTAGCGGGGTTGAGCAGTTCTTC. It codes for CASRTPLGTSGVEQFF. The chain carries TRBV6-5 and TRBJ2-1; 13 nucleotides match TRBD2. The V segment lost 6 bases and the J segment 9 bases; nucleotides outside the gene matches: 11. Germline loops: CDR1 MNHEY, CDR2 SVGAGI. The CDR3 has 16 amino acids.

Worth noting for this clonotype: The germline gene is not matched at one end of the junction; a read error may be the cause. The chain couples TRBV10-3 to TRBJ2-3; a weak D match, TRBD2 (5 bases). The germline gives CDR1 ENHRY, CDR2 SYGVKD. The CDR3 spans 17 residues. CDR3 nucleotides: TGTGCCAGCAGTGGGAGAGGCAGCCTCTATAGCACAGATACGCAGTCTTTT. As protein: CASSGRGSLYSTDTQSF.

This clonotype was counted many times. This chain joins TRBV6-5 and TRBJ1-6, with D unclear. Germline V gives CDR1 MNHEY, CDR2 SVGAGI. This CDR3 comprises 13 residues. V was cut by 6 bases and J by 10 bases, with 13 bases left in between. The CDR3 protein is CASRPGTGSPLHF. The CDR3 region has the DNA TGTGCCAGCAGGCCCGGTACGGGATCACCCCTCCACTTT.

This clonotype showed up many times. The rearrangement uses TRBV7-3 and TRBJ1-6; TRBD1 aligns across 7 bases. Germline V lookup: CDR1 SGHTA, CDR2 FQGTGA. The V gene end was trimmed by 5 bases and the J gene end by 8 bases; junction bases not matched to a gene: 9. The CDR3 is 15 amino acids. CDR3: CASSLNRGADSPLHF. CDR3 bases: TGTGCCAGCAGCCTCAACAGGGGAGCGGATTCACCCCTCCACTTT.

This clonotype was seen many times. Written as DNA, the CDR3 is TGTGCCAGCAGAGCGGACCTTTACTATGGCTACACCTTC. It codes for CASRADLYYGYTF. V usage is TRBV6-2 or TRBV6-3 and J usage is TRBJ1-2, with D unclear. Germline V CDR1 and CDR2: MNHEY, SVGEGT. CDR3 length: 13 residues. Trimming stripped 6 bases from V and 3 bases from J, with 11 bases between.

There are many counts of this clonotype. The CDR3 region is CASSYSGAREQFF. CDR3 DNA sequence: TGTGCCAGCAGTTACTCAGGGGCGCGGGAGCAGTTCTTC. The chain has TRBV6-8 and TRBJ2-1; D possibly corresponds to TRBD1 (5 bases). Trimming pared 0 bases from V and 10 bases from J, leaving 10 bases between. Germline V gene sequence: CDR1 MNHGY, CDR2 SAAAGT. The CDR3 runs to 13 residues.

This clonotype showed up many times. The chain links TRBV19 to TRBJ2-7; no firm D call. The CDR3 has 15 residues. Germline loops: CDR1 LNHDA, CDR2 SQIVND (reference sequence). Trimming stripped 5 bases from V and 0 bases from J, with 14 bases between. CDR3 loop: CASSVQARISYEQYF. The DNA of the CDR3 is TGTGCCAGTAGTGTGCAGGCCCGGATCTCCTACGAGCAGTACTTC.

Concerning this clonotype itself: It is likely a read error, because the conserved phenylalanine at the end of the CDR3 is missing. V gene TRBV7-2 combines with J gene TRBJ2-7, with TRBD2 identical over 7 bases. This CDR3 is 15 amino acids long. Germline V lookup: CDR1 SGHTA, CDR2 FQGNSA. V trimming: 6 bases; J trimming: 2 bases; junction bases outside the gene matches: 10. The CDR3 spells CASRPRSGVPYEQYS. CDR3 in DNA: TGTGCCAGCAGACCCAGAAGCGGGGTTCCCTACGAGCAGTACTCC.

This clonotype was detected many times. The J gene is TRBJ1-5, the V gene TRBV7-8, with 10 bases that match TRBD1. Unmatched junction bases numbered 5, after V lost 7 bases and J lost 5 bases. The CDR3 is 14 amino acids. CDR1 and CDR2 from the germline V gene are SGHVS and FQNEAQ. The CDR3 spells CASTGQGKDQPQHF. CDR3 bases: TGTGCCAGCACGGGACAGGGGAAGGATCAGCCCCAGCATTTT. Looking up the rest from reference TRBV7-8 and TRBJ1-5 gives the full variable domain: GAGVSQSPRYKVAKRGQDVALRCDPISGHVSLFWYQQALGQGPEFLTYFQNEAQLDKSGLPSDRFFAERPEGSVSTLKIQRTQQEDSAVYLCASTGQGKDQPQHFGDGTRLSIL.

This clonotype was counted at least ten times. The chain carries TRBV7-3 and TRBJ1-1; D remains ambiguous. Looked up from germline, CDR1 is SGHTA and CDR2 is FQGTGA. CDR3 size: 13 residues. V was pared by 0 bases and J by 1 base, with 3 bases between. CDR3 in amino acids: CASSLTANTEAFF. Here the CDR3 DNA reads TGTGCCAGCAGCTTAACAGCGAACACTGAAGCTTTCTTT.

The sample holds many counts of this clonotype. This sequence joins TRBV7-2 and TRBJ2-7; TRBD2 aligns across 8 bases. The CDR3 extends over 16 amino acids. Germline V CDR1 and CDR2: SGHTA, FQGNSA. The V and J ends lost 7 bases and 0 bases, in that order; junction bases with no gene match: 11. The CDR3 region has the DNA TGTGCCAGCACCACCCGGAAGCGGGAGAGCTCCTACGAGCAGTACTTC. It specifies CASTTRKRESSYEQYF.

This clonotype was observed many times. The CDR3 region is CASSPSTGANYGYTF. CDR3 sequence (DNA): TGTGCCAGCAGCCCATCGACAGGGGCAAACTATGGCTACACCTTC. The chain carries TRBV7-2 and TRBJ1-2; 8 positions agree with TRBD1. Trimming removed 5 bases from V and 2 bases from J; junction bases left unmatched: 7. Per the germline V gene, CDR1 is SGHTA and CDR2 is FQGNSA. The CDR3 runs to 15 residues. Using reference TRBV7-2 and TRBJ1-2 for the parts outside the CDR3, the full variable domain is GAGVSQSPSNKVTEKGKDVELRCDPISGHTALYWYRQSLGQGLEFLIYFQGNSAPDKSGLPSDRFSAERTGGSVSTLTIQRTQQEDSAVYLCASSPSTGANYGYTFGSGTRLTVV.